This T cell receptor (beta chain) was sequenced during a study of T cells in Graves' hyperthyroidism and ophthalmopathy. Study-level findings and limits: Blood held most thyroid clonotypes expanded above 0.001 frequency.

TCR beta CDR3 sequences were amplified from RNA transcripts. Initially, a first-round RT-PCR of the TCR CDR3 employed the HTBI primer set. TCRdb re-derived calls from the multiplex PCR reads in MiXCR, one entry per CDR3 protein. Among 550,000 to 800,000 distinct CDR3 sequences listed, 17% were seen once. In germline, CDR1 is MNHEY, CDR2 SVGEGT. Germline trimming cut 9 bases from V and 0 bases from J; bases unmatched to any gene: 5. The CDR3 totals 13 residues. In this sample, this clonotype turned up a few times. Its antigen is unknown. A lack of ophthalmopathy progression within 18 months defined stable Graves' hyperthyroidism. Patients between 18 and 65 years old had hyperthyroidism, newly diagnosed and lasting under 2 months.

The J gene is TRBJ2-7, the V gene TRBV6-2 or TRBV6-3; TRBD2 matches 7 bases. The sequencing sample was made of blood. The sequence was obtained from a man aged 50 to 59 with Graves' hyperthyroidism. The CDR3 is CASTSAFSYEQYF. In DNA form, the CDR3 reads TGTGCCAGTACTAGCGCTTTCTCCTACGAGCAGTACTTC.